Below are 16 T cell receptor beta chains sequenced from a single sample in a study of long-term antiretroviral therapy in people with HIV. Sequencing used immunoSEQ v3.0 at survey level. Repertoires were generated with immunoSEQ multiplex PCR, while TCRdb's copy carries only in-frame clones and drops some. Of some 40,000 clones listed, less than 95% are singletons. The sequences come from unsorted PBMCs, collected about 9.1 years after starting antiretroviral therapy. These receptors came from a man younger than 45 with HIV.

V and J are TRBV6-6 and TRBJ1-5; perhaps TRBD1 as D (5 bases). From germline, CDR1 is MNHNY and CDR2 SVGAGI (reference sequence). The CDR3 is 15 residues long. Trimming took 2 bases from V and 6 from J, leaving 14 bases between them. This CDR3 is CASSYPLLQGQPQHF. In DNA form, the CDR3 reads TGTGCCAGCAGTTACCCCTTGCTGCAGGGTCAGCCCCAGCATTTT.

The chain is built from TRBV6-5 and TRBJ1-5, with a tentative D call TRBD1 (5 bases). This CDR3 region has 15 residues. In germline, CDR1 is MNHEY, CDR2 SVGAGI. The V end was cut by 8 bases, the J end by 7 bases, with 21 bases between. As DNA, the CDR3 is TGTGCCAGCGCCCGGATGAGGGGAGGAGAGCAGCCCCAGCATTTT. Its translation: CASARMRGGEQPQHF.

The gene calls are TRBV6-5 and TRBJ1-2; D uncertain. CDR1 and CDR2 (germline): MNHEY, SVGAGI. The V end lost 4 bases, the J end lost 2 bases, and 11 bases lay between the germline ends. This CDR3 is 14 amino acids long. Written as DNA, the CDR3 is TGTGCCAGCAGTTCCTCGATGCACAACTATGGCTACACCTTC. It codes for CASSSSMHNYGYTF.

CDR3 nucleotide sequence: TGTGCCAGTAGGGTCCCGGGACAGGGCCCCGGGGAGCTGTTTTTT. This translates into CASRVPGQGPGELFF. The chain carries TRBV19 and TRBJ2-2, with 9 bases matching TRBD1. CDR1 is LNHDA and CDR2 is SQIVND in the germline V gene (reference sequence). The V and J ends lost 6 bases and 6 bases, in that order; junction bases with no gene match: 8. This CDR3 has 15 amino acids.

This clone was counted once. The junction departs from germline at one end; a sequencing error may be responsible. The V gene is TRBV7-7, the J gene TRBJ2-5; 8 positions agree with TRBD2. The CDR3 covers 14 residues. Germline assignment: CDR1 SSHAT and CDR2 FNYEAQ (reference sequence). CDR3 in amino acids: CASSLGSGEETQYF. The CDR3 nucleotides read TGTGCTAGCAGCTTAGGTAGCGGGGAAGAGACCCAGTACTTC. Looking up the rest from reference TRBV7-7 and TRBJ2-5 gives the full variable domain: GAGVSQSPRYKVTKRGQDVTLRCDPISSHATLYWYQQALGQGPEFLTYFNYEAQPDKSGLPSDRFSAERPEGSISTLTIQRTEQRDSAMYRCASSLGSGEETQYFGPGTRLLVL.

This clone was seen only a few times. The CDR3 bases are TGTGCCAGCAGTGAACTCCCACCCGGCTTCTATGGCTACACCTTC. As protein: CASSELPPGFYGYTF. The chain has TRBV6-1 and TRBJ1-2; D is unresolved. The length of the CDR3 is 15 residues. CDR1 is MNHNS, CDR2 SASEGT, per germline. Trimming removed 2 bases from V and 4 bases from J, with 14 bases in between.

The chain carries TRBV7-9 and TRBJ2-5; TRBD2 is a possible D gene (6 bases). V lost 3 bases and J 4 bases, leaving 12 bases between the germline ends. CDR3 length: 14 residues. Germline CDR1 SEHNR, CDR2 FQNEAQ (reference sequence). Here the CDR3 DNA reads TGTGCCAGCAGCTTGGGGGGATTGCGAGAGACCCAGTACTTC. Its translation is CASSLGGLRETQYF.

This chain uses TRBV2 with TRBJ2-5, with D unresolved. The CDR3 extends over 14 amino acids. Trimming removed 1 base from V and 2 bases from J, with 8 bases in between. Germline values: CDR1 SNHLY, CDR2 FYNNEI. The CDR3 region is CASSEVEVQETQYF. In nucleotides, the CDR3 is TGTGCCAGCAGTGAAGTCGAAGTTCAAGAGACCCAGTACTTC.

The chain couples TRBV9 to TRBJ2-7, with D tentatively TRBD1 or TRBD2 (5 bases each). This CDR3 has 14 residues. V gave up 3 bases and J gave up 3 bases, with 13 bases separating them. From germline, CDR1 is SGDLS and CDR2 YYNGEE. The CDR3 protein is CASSEAGTDYEQYF. The CDR3 DNA follows: TGTGCCAGCAGCGAGGCCGGGACCGACTACGAGCAGTACTTC. The entire variable domain, with the rest obtained from reference TRBV9 and TRBJ2-7, is as follows: DSGVTQTPKHLITATGQRVTLRCSPRSGDLSVYWYQQSLDQGLQFLIQYYNGEERAKGNILERFSAQQFPDLHSELNLSSLELGDSALYFCASSEAGTDYEQYFGPGTRLTVT.

The sample holds a few counts of this clone. V and J are TRBV10-3 and TRBJ2-1; D is unresolved. Germline V lookup: CDR1 ENHRY, CDR2 SYGVKD. Trimming took off 0 bases at V and 8 bases at J, with 14 bases between the two ends. The CDR3 length is 15 residues. The CDR3 protein is CAISESMMMDYEQFF. In nucleotides, the CDR3 is TGTGCCATCAGTGAGTCGATGATGATGGATTATGAGCAGTTCTTC.

V and J are TRBV11-1 and TRBJ2-3, with D hard to call. Germline CDR1 is SGHAT and CDR2 is FQDESV (reference sequence). The CDR3 runs to 13 residues. The ends were cut back, 1 base at V and 6 bases at J, with 8 bases in the middle. This chain's CDR3 is CASSLVLGDTQYF. The CDR3 nucleotides read TGTGCCAGCAGCTTAGTATTGGGGGATACGCAGTATTTT.

The V call is TRBV7-2, the J call TRBJ1-4; 7 bases match TRBD1. V lost 5 bases, J lost 5 bases, and 5 bases stayed unmatched. This CDR3 contains 14 residues. The germline V gene has CDR1 SGHTA and CDR2 FQGNSA. In nucleotides, the CDR3 is TGTGCCAGCAGCAAACAGGGGTTGAATGAAAAACTGTTTTTT. Translated: CASSKQGLNEKLFF.

The chain employs TRBV7-9 and TRBJ1-1; D gene ambiguous. Germline loops: CDR1 SEHNR, CDR2 FQNEAQ (reference sequence). V was cut by 1 base and J by 3 bases, with 12 bases left in between. The CDR3 length is 15 residues. CDR3: CASSLENTPYTEAFF. The CDR3 DNA reads as TGTGCCAGCAGCTTAGAGAATACCCCGTACACTGAAGCTTTCTTT.

This sequence joins TRBV7-9 and TRBJ2-7; 10 bases agree with TRBD2. V was pared by 1 base and J by 2 bases, with 5 bases of the junction left unmatched. CDR3 size: 16 residues. Germline V gene data show CDR1 as SEHNR and CDR2 as FQNEAQ (reference sequence). The CDR3 DNA is TGTGCCAGCAGCTTAGAAGCGGGGGGGCGTCCCTACGAGCAGTACTTC. Protein: CASSLEAGGRPYEQYF.

This chain links TRBV10-1 with TRBJ2-3; the D is unclear. The CDR3 loop spans 13 amino acids. V dropped 8 bases and J dropped 5 bases, with 14 bases sitting between them. Germline assignment: CDR1 WNHNN and CDR2 SYGVQD (reference sequence). The CDR3 DNA follows: TGCGCCAGCGGAATGGTGGTGGGAGATACGCAGTATTTT. This gives the protein CASGMVVGDTQYF.

The V and J genes are TRBV18 and TRBJ2-2; D is unclear. The CDR3 has 16 residues. Trimming stripped 3 bases from V and 0 bases from J, with 11 bases between. Looked up from germline, CDR1 is KGHSH and CDR2 is LQKENI. For the CDR3, the DNA is TGTGCCAGCTCACCTGGGAAATCCGCGAACACCGGGGAGCTGTTTTTT. Amino acids: CASSPGKSANTGELFF. The complete variable domain, with remaining parts taken from reference TRBV18 and TRBJ2-2, reads NAGVMQNPRHLVRRRGQEARLRCSPMKGHSHVYWYRQLPEEGLKFMVYLQKENIIDESGMPKERFSAEFPKEGPSILRIQQVVRGDSAAYFCASSPGKSANTGELFFGEGSRLTVL.